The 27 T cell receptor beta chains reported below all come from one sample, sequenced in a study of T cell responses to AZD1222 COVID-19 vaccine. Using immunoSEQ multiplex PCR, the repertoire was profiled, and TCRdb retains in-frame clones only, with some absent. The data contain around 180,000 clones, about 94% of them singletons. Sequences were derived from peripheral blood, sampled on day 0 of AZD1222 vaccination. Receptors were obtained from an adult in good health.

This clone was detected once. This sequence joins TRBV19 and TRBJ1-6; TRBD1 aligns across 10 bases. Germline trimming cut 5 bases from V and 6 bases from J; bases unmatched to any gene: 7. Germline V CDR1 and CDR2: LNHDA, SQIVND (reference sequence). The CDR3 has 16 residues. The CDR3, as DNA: TGTGCCAGTAGTCACCGGGACAGGGGCTCTAATTCACCCCTCCACTTT. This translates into CASSHRDRGSNSPLHF. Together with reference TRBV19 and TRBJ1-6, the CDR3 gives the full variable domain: DGGITQSPKYLFRKEGQNVTLSCEQNLNHDAMYWYRQDPGQGLRLIYYSQIVNDFQKGDIAEGYSVSREKKESFPLTVTSAQKNPTAFYLCASSHRDRGSNSPLHFGNGTRLTVT.

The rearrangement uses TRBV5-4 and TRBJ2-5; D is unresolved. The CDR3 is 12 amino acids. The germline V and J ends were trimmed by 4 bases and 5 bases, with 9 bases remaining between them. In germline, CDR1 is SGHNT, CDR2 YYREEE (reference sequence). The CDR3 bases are TGTGCCAGCAGCCCCGTCGGGGAGACCCAGTACTTC. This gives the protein CASSPVGETQYF.

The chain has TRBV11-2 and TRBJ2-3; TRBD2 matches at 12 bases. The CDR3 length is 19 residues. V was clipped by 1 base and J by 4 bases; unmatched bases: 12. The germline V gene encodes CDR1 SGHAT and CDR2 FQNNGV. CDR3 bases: TGTGCCAGCAGCTTAGCCAGCCCAAGACTAGCGGGAGTCGCAGATACGCAGTATTTT. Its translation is CASSLASPRLAGVADTQYF. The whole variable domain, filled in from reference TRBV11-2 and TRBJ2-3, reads EAGVAQSPRYKIIEKRQSVAFWCNPISGHATLYWYQQILGQGPKLLIQFQNNGVVDDSQLPKDRFSAERLKGVDSTLKIQPAKLEDSAVYLCASSLASPRLAGVADTQYFGPGTRLTVL.

This CDR3 reads CATSDLGGQGNYGYTF. Written as DNA, the CDR3 is TGTGCCACCAGTGATTTGGGTGGACAGGGCAACTATGGCTACACCTTC. The genes are TRBV24-1 and TRBJ1-2; the match to TRBD1 covers 8 bases. Germline V CDR1 and CDR2: KGHDR, SFDVKD. The junction had 4 bases not matched to a gene; V was cut back by 0 bases and J by 2 bases. The CDR3 has 16 residues.

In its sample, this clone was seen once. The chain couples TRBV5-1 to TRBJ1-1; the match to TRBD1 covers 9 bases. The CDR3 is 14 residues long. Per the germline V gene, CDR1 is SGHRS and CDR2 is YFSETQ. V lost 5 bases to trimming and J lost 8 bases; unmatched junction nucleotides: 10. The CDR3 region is CASRVTGGKREAFF. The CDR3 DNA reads TGCGCCAGCAGGGTTACAGGGGGCAAGAGGGAAGCTTTCTTT.

Written as DNA, the CDR3 is TGTGCCAGCGCCCGGGCAGGGGGGCATACTGAAGCTTTCTTT. As protein: CASARAGGHTEAFF. The V and J genes are TRBV11-1 and TRBJ1-1; 7 nucleotides match TRBD1. J gave up 5 bases and V 8 bases, and 11 bases lay outside the gene matches. Per germline, CDR1 SGHAT and CDR2 FQDESV (reference sequence). This CDR3 has 14 amino acids.

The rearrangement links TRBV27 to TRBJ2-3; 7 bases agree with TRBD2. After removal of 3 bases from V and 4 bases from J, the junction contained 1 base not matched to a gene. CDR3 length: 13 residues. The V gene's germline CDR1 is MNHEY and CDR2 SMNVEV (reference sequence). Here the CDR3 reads CASSFGGADTQYF. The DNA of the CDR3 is TGTGCCAGCAGTTTTGGGGGGGCAGATACGCAGTATTTT.

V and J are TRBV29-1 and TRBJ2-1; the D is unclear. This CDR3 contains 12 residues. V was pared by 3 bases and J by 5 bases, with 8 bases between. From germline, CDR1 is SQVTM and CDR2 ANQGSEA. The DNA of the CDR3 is TGCAGCGTTGAGGTCAGAAACAATGAGCAGTTCTTC. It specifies CSVEVRNNEQFF.

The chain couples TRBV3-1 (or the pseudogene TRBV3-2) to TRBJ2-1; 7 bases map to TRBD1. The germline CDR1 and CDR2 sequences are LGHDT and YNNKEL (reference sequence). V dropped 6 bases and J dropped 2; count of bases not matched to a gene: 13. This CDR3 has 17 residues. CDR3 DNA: TGTGCCAGCAGAAAAGGGGGACAGTCAAGTCCCTACAATGAGCAGTTCTTC. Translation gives CASRKGGQSSPYNEQFF.

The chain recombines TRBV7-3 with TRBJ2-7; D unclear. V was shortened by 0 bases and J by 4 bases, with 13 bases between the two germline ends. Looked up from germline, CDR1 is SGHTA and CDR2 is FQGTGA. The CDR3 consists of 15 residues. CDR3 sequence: CASSLTGPGFYEQYF. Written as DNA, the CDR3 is TGTGCCAGCAGCTTAACCGGACCCGGGTTTTACGAGCAGTACTTC.

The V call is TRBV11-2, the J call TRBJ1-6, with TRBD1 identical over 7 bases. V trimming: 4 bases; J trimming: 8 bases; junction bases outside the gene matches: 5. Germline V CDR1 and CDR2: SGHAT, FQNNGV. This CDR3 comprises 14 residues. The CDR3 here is CASSSGQVDSPLHF. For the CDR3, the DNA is TGTGCCAGCAGCTCCGGACAGGTGGATTCACCCCTCCACTTT.

CDR3 residues: CATSDRGGEIDTQYF. DNA for the CDR3: TGTGCCACCAGTGATAGGGGAGGGGAGATAGATACGCAGTATTTT. The gene calls are TRBV24-1 and TRBJ2-3; 7 bases align to TRBD2. The germline gives CDR1 KGHDR, CDR2 SFDVKD. Trimming took 3 bases from V and 5 from J; bases not matched to a gene: 7. The length of the CDR3 is 15 residues.

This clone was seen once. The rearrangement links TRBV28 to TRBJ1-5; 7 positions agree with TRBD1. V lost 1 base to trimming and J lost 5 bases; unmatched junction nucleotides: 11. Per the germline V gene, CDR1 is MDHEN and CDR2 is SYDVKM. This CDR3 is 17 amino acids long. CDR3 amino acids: CASSLSPGGVWDQPQHF. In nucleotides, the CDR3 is TGTGCCAGCAGTTTATCGCCAGGGGGGGTTTGGGATCAGCCCCAGCATTTT.

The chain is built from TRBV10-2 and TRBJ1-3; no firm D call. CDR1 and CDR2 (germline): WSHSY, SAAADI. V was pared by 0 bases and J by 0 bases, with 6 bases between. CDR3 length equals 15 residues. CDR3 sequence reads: CASSESGGSGNTIYF. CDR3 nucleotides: TGCGCCAGCAGTGAGTCCGGCGGCTCTGGAAACACCATATATTTT.

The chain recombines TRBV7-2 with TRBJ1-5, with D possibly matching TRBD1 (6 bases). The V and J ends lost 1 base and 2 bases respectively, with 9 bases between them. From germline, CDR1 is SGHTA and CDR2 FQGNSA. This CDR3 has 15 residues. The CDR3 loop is CASSLDAGGNQPQHF. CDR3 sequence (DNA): TGTGCCAGCAGCTTAGACGCAGGGGGCAATCAGCCCCAGCATTTT.

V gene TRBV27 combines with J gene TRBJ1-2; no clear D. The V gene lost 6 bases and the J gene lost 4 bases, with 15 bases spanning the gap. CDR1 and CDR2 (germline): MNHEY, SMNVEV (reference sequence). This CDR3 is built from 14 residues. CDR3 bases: TGTGCCAGCAGGCTAAACCATCGAACCTATGGCTACACCTTC. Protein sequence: CASRLNHRTYGYTF.

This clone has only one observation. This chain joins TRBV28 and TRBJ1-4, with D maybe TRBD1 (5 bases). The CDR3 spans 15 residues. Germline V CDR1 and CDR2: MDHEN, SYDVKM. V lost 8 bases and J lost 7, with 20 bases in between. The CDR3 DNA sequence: TGTGCCAGCTCATTGGGCGGGGGGGATCTTGAAAAACTGTTTTTT. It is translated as CASSLGGGDLEKLFF.

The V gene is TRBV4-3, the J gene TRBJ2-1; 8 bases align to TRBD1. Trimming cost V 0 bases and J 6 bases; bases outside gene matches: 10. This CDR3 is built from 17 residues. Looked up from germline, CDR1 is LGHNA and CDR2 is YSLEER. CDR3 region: CASSQDPPGGFANEQFF. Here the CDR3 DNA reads TGCGCCAGCAGCCAAGATCCTCCAGGGGGCTTTGCCAATGAGCAGTTCTTC.

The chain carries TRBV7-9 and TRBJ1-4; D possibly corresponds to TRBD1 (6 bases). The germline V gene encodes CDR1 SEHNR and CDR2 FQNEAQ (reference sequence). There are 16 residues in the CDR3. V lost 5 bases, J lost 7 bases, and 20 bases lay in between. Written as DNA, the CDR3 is TGTGCCAGCAGCATAGTACAGGGTGCGAGTGGTGAAAAACTGTTTTTT. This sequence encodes CASSIVQGASGEKLFF.

The CDR3 coding sequence is TGCGCCAGCAGCGGAGAGACGGGAAACACCATATATTTT. It specifies CASSGETGNTIYF. This rearrangement joins TRBV4-1 to TRBJ1-3; no definite D call. Germline V gene data show CDR1 as MGHRA and CDR2 as YSYEKL. V was trimmed by 5 bases and J by 4 bases, leaving 9 bases between them. This CDR3 is 13 amino acids long.

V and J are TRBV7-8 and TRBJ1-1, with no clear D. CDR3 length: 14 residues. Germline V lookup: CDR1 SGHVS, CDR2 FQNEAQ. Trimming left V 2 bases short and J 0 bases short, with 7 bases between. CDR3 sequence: CASSLIDLNTEAFF. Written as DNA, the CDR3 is TGTGCCAGCAGCTTAATAGATTTGAACACTGAAGCTTTCTTT.

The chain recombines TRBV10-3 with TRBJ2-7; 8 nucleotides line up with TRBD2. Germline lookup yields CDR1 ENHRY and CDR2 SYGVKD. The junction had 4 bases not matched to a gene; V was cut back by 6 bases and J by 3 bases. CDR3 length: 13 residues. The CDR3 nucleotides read TGTGCCATCAGCCCCGGGGGGGTCTACGAGCAGTACTTC. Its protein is CAISPGGVYEQYF.

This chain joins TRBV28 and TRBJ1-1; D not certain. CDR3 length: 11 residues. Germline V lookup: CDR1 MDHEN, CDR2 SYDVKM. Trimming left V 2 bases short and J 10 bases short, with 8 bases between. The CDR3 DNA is TGTGCCAGCAGTTTAAAGGGCTCAGCTTTCTTT. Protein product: CASSLKGSAFF.

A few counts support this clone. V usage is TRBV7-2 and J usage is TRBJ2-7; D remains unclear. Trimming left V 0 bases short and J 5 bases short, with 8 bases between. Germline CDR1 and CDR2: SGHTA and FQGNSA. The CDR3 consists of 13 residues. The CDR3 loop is CASSLAGSHEQYF. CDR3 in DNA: TGTGCCAGCAGCTTAGCAGGGTCACACGAGCAGTACTTC.

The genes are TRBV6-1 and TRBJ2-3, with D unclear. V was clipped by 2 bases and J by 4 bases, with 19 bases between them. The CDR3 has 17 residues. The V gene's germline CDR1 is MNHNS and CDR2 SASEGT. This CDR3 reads CASSERADQRWADTQYF. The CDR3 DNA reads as TGTGCCAGCAGTGAAAGGGCAGACCAAAGGTGGGCAGATACGCAGTATTTT.

In DNA form, the CDR3 reads TGTGCCAGCAGCTTCATCGACCGAAATCAGCCCCAGCATTTT. Protein product: CASSFIDRNQPQHF. The chain employs TRBV7-2 and TRBJ1-5, with D unresolved. Germline CDR1 is SGHTA and CDR2 is FQGNSA. The germline V and J ends were trimmed by 3 bases and 4 bases, with 10 bases remaining between them. The CDR3 sequence is 14 residues long.

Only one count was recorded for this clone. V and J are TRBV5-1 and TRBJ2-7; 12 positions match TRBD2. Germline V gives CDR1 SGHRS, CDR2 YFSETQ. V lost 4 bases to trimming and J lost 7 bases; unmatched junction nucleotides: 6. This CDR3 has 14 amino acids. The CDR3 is CASSKGLAGGEQYF. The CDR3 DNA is TGCGCCAGCAGCAAGGGACTAGCGGGTGGGGAGCAGTACTTC.